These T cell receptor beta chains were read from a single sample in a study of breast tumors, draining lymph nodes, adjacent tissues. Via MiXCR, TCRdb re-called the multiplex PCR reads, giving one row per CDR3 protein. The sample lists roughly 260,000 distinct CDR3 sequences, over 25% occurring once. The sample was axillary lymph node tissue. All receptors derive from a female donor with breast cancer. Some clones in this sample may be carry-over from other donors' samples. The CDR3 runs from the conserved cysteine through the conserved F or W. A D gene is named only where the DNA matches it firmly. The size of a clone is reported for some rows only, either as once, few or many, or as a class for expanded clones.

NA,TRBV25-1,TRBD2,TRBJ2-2,CASRTGLTGNTGELLF,TGTGCCAGCAGGACGGGACTAACGGGAAACACCGGGGAGCTGCTTTTT
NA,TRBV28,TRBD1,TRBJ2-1,CATRTGEHFEQFF,TGTGCCACAAGGACAGGGGAACACTTTGAGCAGTTCTTC
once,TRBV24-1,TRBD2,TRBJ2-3,CATRNIAGDGTDTQYF,TGTGCCACCAGGAACATAGCGGGAGATGGGACAGATACGCAGTATTTT
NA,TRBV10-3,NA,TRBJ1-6,CAISERQHNSPLHF,TGTGCCATCAGTGAGCGTCAGCACAATTCACCCCTCCACTTT
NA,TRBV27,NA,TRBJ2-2,CASSFLQGNTGELFF,TGTGCCAGCAGTTTTTTACAGGGGAACACCGGGGAGCTGTTTTTT
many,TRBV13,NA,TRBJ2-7,CASSLGVLGEQYF,TGTGCCAGCAGCTTAGGGGTTTTGGGCGAGCAGTACTTC
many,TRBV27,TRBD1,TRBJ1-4,CASGLTGYDNEKLFF,TGTGCCAGCGGACTGACAGGGTACGACAATGAAAAACTGTTTTTT
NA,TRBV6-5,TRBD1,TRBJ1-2,CASSHLPLGQGGDYGYTF,TGTGCCAGCAGTCACCTCCCTTTGGGACAGGGGGGAGACTATGGCTACACCTTC
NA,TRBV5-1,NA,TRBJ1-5,CASSLRAKQPQHF,TGCGCCAGCAGCTTGAGGGCCAAACAGCCCCAGCATTTT
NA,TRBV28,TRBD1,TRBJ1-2,CASSLDRAGYTF,TGTGCCAGCAGTCTGGACAGGGCCGGCTACACCTTC
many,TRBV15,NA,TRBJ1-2,CATSRYGQANYGYTF,TGTGCCACCAGCAGATATGGCCAGGCAAACTATGGCTACACCTTC
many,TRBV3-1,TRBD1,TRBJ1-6,CASSQRTGIDSPLHF,TGTGCCAGCAGCCAAAGGACAGGGATTGATTCACCCCTCCACTTT
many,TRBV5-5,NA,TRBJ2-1,CASSLGLGGAVNEQFF,TGTGCCAGCAGCTTGGGATTGGGGGGCGCAGTCAATGAGCAGTTCTTC
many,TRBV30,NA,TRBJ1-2,CAWTQGNYGYTF,TGTGCCTGGACTCAGGGGAACTATGGCTACACCTTC
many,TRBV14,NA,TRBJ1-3,CASSPRQTGNTIYF,TGTGCCAGCAGCCCCCGGCAGACTGGAAACACCATATATTTT
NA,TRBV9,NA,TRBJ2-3,CASSVSSESADTQYF,TGTGCCAGCAGCGTATCTAGCGAGAGTGCAGATACGCAGTATTTT
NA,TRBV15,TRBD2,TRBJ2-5,CATSSGLADQSTQYF,TGTGCCACCAGCAGTGGACTAGCGGACCAGTCTACCCAGTACTTC
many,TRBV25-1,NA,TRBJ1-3,CASGLDRNTIYF,TGTGCCAGTGGACTTGATAGAAACACCATATATTTT
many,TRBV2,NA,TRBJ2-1,CASSEYQRPYNEQFF,TGTGCCAGCAGTGAATATCAGCGGCCCTACAATGAGCAGTTCTTC
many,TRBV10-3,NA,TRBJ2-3,CAIKRDSGDTQYF,TGTGCCATTAAGCGGGACAGCGGAGATACGCAGTATTTT
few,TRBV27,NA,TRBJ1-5,CASSSEGSNQPQHF,TGTGCCAGCAGTTCCGAGGGCAGCAATCAGCCCCAGCATTTT
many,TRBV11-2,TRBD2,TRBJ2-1,CASSLEPTSGLSYNEQFF,TGTGCCAGCAGCTTAGAACCGACTAGCGGGCTGTCCTACAATGAGCAGTTCTTC
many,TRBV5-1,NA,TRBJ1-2,CASSLESVRGYTF,TGCGCCAGCAGCTTGGAGTCAGTAAGAGGCTACACCTTC
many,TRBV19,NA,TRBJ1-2,CASSSFWLGDNYGYTF,TGTGCCAGTAGTTCTTTTTGGCTGGGGGATAACTATGGCTACACCTTC
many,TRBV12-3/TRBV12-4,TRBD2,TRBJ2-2,CASSLNTASGRAANTGELFF,TGTGCCAGCAGTTTAAATACGGCTAGCGGGAGGGCGGCGAACACCGGGGAGCTGTTTTTT
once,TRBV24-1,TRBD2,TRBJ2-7,CATSDSGSGRAEGEQYF,TGTGCCACCAGTGATTCCGGTAGCGGGAGGGCCGAGGGCGAGCAGTACTTC
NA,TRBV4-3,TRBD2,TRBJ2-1,CASSQIGLASSYNEQFF,TGCGCCAGCAGCCAAATCGGACTAGCGAGTTCCTACAATGAGCAGTTCTTC
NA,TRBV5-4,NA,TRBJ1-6,CASSLISGVDSPLHF,TGTGCCAGCAGCTTGATATCGGGTGTTGATTCACCCCTCCACTTT
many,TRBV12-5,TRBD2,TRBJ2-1,CASGLGGGNEQFF,TGTGCTAGTGGTTTGGGGGGGGGCAATGAGCAGTTCTTC
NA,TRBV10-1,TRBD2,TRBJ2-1,CASSATSGRALNEQFF,TGCGCCAGCAGTGCTACTAGCGGGAGGGCCCTCAATGAGCAGTTCTTC
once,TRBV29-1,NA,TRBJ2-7,CSVAACYKNAYEQYF,TGCAGCGTTGCAGCCTGCTACAAGAATGCCTACGAGCAGTACTTC
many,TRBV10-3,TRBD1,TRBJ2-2,CAISGQGTITGELFF,TGTGCCATCAGCGGACAGGGTACAATCACCGGGGAGCTGTTTTTT
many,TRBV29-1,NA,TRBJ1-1,CSIRQGGTEAFF,TGCAGCATCCGGCAGGGAGGCACTGAAGCTTTCTTT
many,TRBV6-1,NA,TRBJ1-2,CASSEAWRGRPSNYGYTF,TGTGCCAGCAGTGAAGCATGGCGGGGACGGCCTTCTAACTATGGCTACACCTTC
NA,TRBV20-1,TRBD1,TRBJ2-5,CSARDPRGLYF,TGCAGTGCTAGAGATCCGAGGGGGCTTTACTTC